A selection of T cell receptor beta chains follows, all from one sample in a study of patients and donors after allogeneic stem cell transplantation. A single record per CDR3 protein comes from TCRdb applying MiXCR to the RT-PCR reads. Here the sample spans 920,000 or so distinct CDR3 sequences, 18% being singletons. Sequencing was done on a sample of blood, either unsorted or a sorted T cell fraction (not recorded which). The receptors were gathered from a human donor who was either an allogeneic HSCT recipient or a stem cell or donor lymphocyte infusion donor (not recorded which). It is not recorded whose cells these are; they may come from a transplant donor. Each CDR3 is given with its conserved first and last residue. The D gene is left open where the match is weak. Expanded clones get a size class; other rows say once, few or many, or leave the size out.

>TRBJ1-5|NA|NA|TRBV21-1
TGTGCCAGCAGCTTAGAGCGGCCCGTTAGCAATCAGCCCCAGCATTTT
CASSLERPVSNQPQHF
>TRBJ1-1|NA|NA|TRBV19
TGTGCCAGCCGTTCCCGGGCGCTGTCCACTGAAGCTTTCTTT
CASRSRALSTEAFF
>TRBJ2-7|NA|NA|TRBV29-1
TGCAGCGTTGAAGCTGACCGTGACGAGCAGTACTTC
CSVEADRDEQYF
>TRBJ1-5|NA|few|TRBV6-1
TGTGCCAGCAGGGGACTACAGGGAAATCAGCCCCAGCATTTT
CASRGLQGNQPQHF
>TRBJ1-1|TRBD1|NA|TRBV2
TGTGCCAGCAGTGGACAGGGATTTCGGGCTTTCTTT
CASSGQGFRAFF
>TRBJ2-7|TRBD2|many|TRBV6-1
TGTGCCAGCAGCCCCGGGACTACCTACGAGCAGTACTTC
CASSPGTTYEQYF
>TRBJ2-2|NA|NA|TRBV19
TGTGCCAGTAGTATTGGACCGCCGACCGGGGAGCTGTTTTTT
CASSIGPPTGELFF
>TRBJ1-5|NA|few|TRBV6-5
TGTGCCAGCAGTTACACCAGGGGCAGTTCTAGCAATCAGCCCCAGCATTTT
CASSYTRGSSSNQPQHF
>TRBJ2-3|NA|many|TRBV10-3
TGTGCCATCAGTGAGGTTCGCGATACGCAGTATTTT
CAISEVRDTQYF
>TRBJ2-7|TRBD1|NA|TRBV6-5
TGTGCCAGCAGTTATGTGGACAGGGAGTACTACGAGCAGTACTTC
CASSYVDREYYEQYF
>TRBJ2-7|NA|NA|TRBV20-1
TGCAGTGCTAGAGATTTAGGCGGGCTTGGGGAGCAGTACTTC
CSARDLGGLGEQYF
>TRBJ2-3|TRBD2|few|TRBV2
TGTGCCAGCTACGCTAGCGGGGAGAGCACAGATACGCAGTATTTT
CASYASGESTDTQYF
>TRBJ2-3|TRBD2|NA|TRBV5-1
TGCGCCAGCAGGACGGCGGGAGAGGGGGATACGCAGTATTTT
CASRTAGEGDTQYF
>TRBJ2-7|TRBD1|few|TRBV5-1
TGCGCCAGCAGCTCCTCCGGGACAGAGAGACCCTACGAGCAGTACTTC
CASSSSGTERPYEQYF
>TRBJ2-5|TRBD1|NA|TRBV12-3/TRBV12-4
TGTGCCAGCAGCCCCCGGGACAGGGCGACCCAGTACTTC
CASSPRDRATQYF
>TRBJ2-1|TRBD2|few|TRBV5-1
TGCGCCAGCAGCTTGGCCTTAACTAGCGGGAGCTCCTACAATGAGCAGTTCTTC
CASSLALTSGSSYNEQFF
>TRBJ2-7|NA|many|TRBV20-1
TGCAGTGCTAGGGGTACCACCTACGAGCAGTACTTC
CSARGTTYEQYF
>TRBJ2-1|NA|many|TRBV15
TGTGCCACCAGCAGAGATCAATCGGGAAATGAGCAGTTCTTC
CATSRDQSGNEQFF
>TRBJ1-1|TRBD1|many|TRBV29-1
TGCAGCGGAGACAGGGCCGGCACTGAAGCTTTCTTT
CSGDRAGTEAFF
>TRBJ2-1|NA|few|TRBV4-2
TGTGCCAGCAGCCAAGTGGGAAGGAACAATGAGCAGTTCTTC
CASSQVGRNNEQFF
>TRBJ2-3|TRBD2|NA|TRBV5-6
TGTGCCAGCACTCCGGGACTAGAACCGGTATATACGCAGTATTTT
CASTPGLEPVYTQYF
>TRBJ2-1|NA|NA|TRBV4-1
TGCGCCAGCAGCAGTTTGGGGAGCCGGAGCTCCTACAATGAGCAGTTCTTC
CASSSLGSRSSYNEQFF
>TRBJ2-7|NA|many|TRBV12-3/TRBV12-4
TGTGCCAGCACTCTCCCTTCAAGACACGAGCAGTACTTC
CASTLPSRHEQYF
>TRBJ2-7|NA|NA|TRBV27
TGTGCCAGCAGTTTATCGAAATGGGGGACCCGCGAGCAGTACTTC
CASSLSKWGTREQYF
>TRBJ1-5|NA|many|TRBV6-1
TGTGCCAGCAGTGACAATCTCCTAGTTAGCAATCAGCCCCAGCATTTT
CASSDNLLVSNQPQHF
>TRBJ2-1|NA|NA|TRBV7-3
TGTGCCAGCAGCTTAGGGACCCCCCCCAATGAGCAGTTCTTC
CASSLGTPPNEQFF
>TRBJ2-7|NA|few|TRBV5-1
TGCGCCAGCAGCGCGGCCCCTGGGCCTGCATCCTACGAGCAGTACTTC
CASSAAPGPASYEQYF
>TRBJ2-3|NA|NA|TRBV11-2
TGTGCCAGCAGCTTAGTCGGCCAGGATACGCAGTATTTT
CASSLVGQDTQYF
>TRBJ2-7|NA|NA|TRBV3-1
TGTGCCAGCGCCCTAGGACAGACCTACGAGCAGTACTTC
CASALGQTYEQYF
>TRBJ1-1|TRBD1|NA|TRBV6-2/TRBV6-3
TGTGCCAGCAGTTACTCGAGTGGGACAGACGTCAACATGAACACTGAAGCTTTCTTT
CASSYSSGTDVNMNTEAFF
>TRBJ1-2|NA|few|TRBV4-1
TGCGCCAGCAGCCAAGGGGAGCTTTTCCATGGCTACACCTTC
CASSQGELFHGYTF
>TRBJ1-1|NA|few|TRBV28
TGTGCCAGCACAGAGGGGATGGGAGCTTTCTTT
CASTEGMGAFF
>TRBJ1-1|NA|NA|TRBV3-1
TGTGCCAGCAGCCCCCGGGGGGGAAGGGCGGGGAACACTGAAGCTTTCTTT
CASSPRGGRAGNTEAFF
>TRBJ1-3|TRBD1|many|TRBV12-3/TRBV12-4
TGTGCCAGCAGCCTGGGACAGGGAAACACCATATATTTT
CASSLGQGNTIYF
>TRBJ1-5|NA|NA|TRBV18
TGTGCCAGCTCACCAGGAAGGGTGAGCAATCAGCCCCAGCATTTT
CASSPGRVSNQPQHF
>TRBJ1-4|NA|few|TRBV5-1
TGCGCCAGCGGTCAACAGGGAAATGAAAAACTGTTTTTT
CASGQQGNEKLFF
>TRBJ2-7|NA|NA|TRBV7-7
TGTGCTAGCAGCTCCCGTCCTGTCTCCTACGAGCAGTACTTC
CASSSRPVSYEQYF
>TRBJ1-5|NA|many|TRBV15
TGTGCCACCAAGAACCTACTCGGCAATCAGCCCCAGCATTTT
CATKNLLGNQPQHF
>TRBJ2-5|NA|few|TRBV6-1
TGTGCCAGCGCGCCTCCGGGGCAGCGGACCCAGTACTTC
CASAPPGQRTQYF
>TRBJ2-7|TRBD2|NA|TRBV9
TGTGCCAGCAGTCCACGGACTAGCGGGAACTACGAGCAGTACTTC
CASSPRTSGNYEQYF
>TRBJ2-5|TRBD2|NA|TRBV6-1
TGTGCCAGCAGTGCGTCGGGGGGGCCGGAGACCCAGTACTTC
CASSASGGPETQYF
>TRBJ1-1|TRBD1|NA|TRBV7-9
TGTGCCAGCAGCTTCCTCCCCGGGACAGGCTCCACTGAAGCTTTCTTT
CASSFLPGTGSTEAFF
>TRBJ2-3|TRBD2|NA|TRBV10-3
TGTGCCATCAGTGAGTTCTGGACTAGCGGGAGCACAGATACGCAGTATTTT
CAISEFWTSGSTDTQYF
>TRBJ2-7|NA|NA|TRBV4-3
TGCGCCAGCAGCCAAGATCGGGTGAAGGCCTACGAGCAGTACTTC
CASSQDRVKAYEQYF
>TRBJ2-7|NA|NA|TRBV6-5
TGTGCCAGCAGTTACTCTCGCCCCAGGCAGGGTCGCTACGAGCAGTACTTC
CASSYSRPRQGRYEQYF
>TRBJ2-1|TRBD1|many|TRBV6-1
TGTGCCAGCAGTCGCCCGGGGACAGAAAGCTCCTACAATGAGCAGTTCTTC
CASSRPGTESSYNEQFF
>TRBJ2-7|TRBD2|NA|TRBV7-2
TGTGCCAGCAGCTTACAGGTGGCGGGGGAGCCTTACGAGCAGTACTTC
CASSLQVAGEPYEQYF
>TRBJ2-4|NA|NA|TRBV15
TGTGCCACCAGCAGAGATCGGCGTTCGGGGAACATTCAGTACTTC
CATSRDRRSGNIQYF
>TRBJ1-1|NA|once|TRBV20-1
TGCAGTGCCATTCACACGAACACTGAAGCTTTCTTT
CSAIHTNTEAFF
>TRBJ1-5|TRBD1|NA|TRBV30
TGTGCCTGGAGCATTCGGACAGGCGGGCAGCCCCAGCATTTT
CAWSIRTGGQPQHF
>TRBJ2-7|NA|few|TRBV6-1
TGTGCCAGCAGTGAAGTCTACTACTACGAGCAGTACTTC
CASSEVYYYEQYF
>TRBJ1-1|NA|NA|TRBV12-3/TRBV12-4
TGTGCCAGCAGTGATCAGGGATTTAGCACTGAAGCTTTCTTT
CASSDQGFSTEAFF
>TRBJ2-2|TRBD2|NA|TRBV20-1
TGCAGTGCTACCAGGGCGGGAGGTCCCGGGGAGCTGTTTTTT
CSATRAGGPGELFF
>TRBJ2-2|TRBD1|many|TRBV29-1
TGCAGCGTTGAAGATCTGGCAGGGGGCGGCGGGGAGCTGTTTTTT
CSVEDLAGGGGELFF
>TRBJ1-6|TRBD1|few|TRBV7-9
TGTGCCAGCAGCAAGGGACAGGGACTGGATTCACCCCTCCACTTT
CASSKGQGLDSPLHF
>TRBJ1-5|NA|NA|TRBV20-1
TGCAGTGCTGTTCGCCCCGGTGGGAATCAGCCCCAGCATTTT
CSAVRPGGNQPQHF
>TRBJ2-7|NA|few|TRBV10-3
TGTGCCATCAGTGAGTCTAGGGGCCAGTACTTC
CAISESRGQYF